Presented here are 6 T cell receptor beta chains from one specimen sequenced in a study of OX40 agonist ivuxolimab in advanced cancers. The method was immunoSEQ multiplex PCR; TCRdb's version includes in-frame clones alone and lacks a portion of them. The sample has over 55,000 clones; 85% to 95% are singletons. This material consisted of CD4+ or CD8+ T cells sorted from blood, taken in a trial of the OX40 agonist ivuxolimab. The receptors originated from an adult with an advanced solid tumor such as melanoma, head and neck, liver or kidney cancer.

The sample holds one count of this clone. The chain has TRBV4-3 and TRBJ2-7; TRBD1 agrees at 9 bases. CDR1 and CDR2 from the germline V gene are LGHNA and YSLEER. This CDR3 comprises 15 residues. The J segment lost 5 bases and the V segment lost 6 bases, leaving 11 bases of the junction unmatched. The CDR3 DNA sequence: TGCGCCAGCAGTAGGGCCGGGACAGGGAGGGACGAGCAGTACTTC. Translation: CASSRAGTGRDEQYF.

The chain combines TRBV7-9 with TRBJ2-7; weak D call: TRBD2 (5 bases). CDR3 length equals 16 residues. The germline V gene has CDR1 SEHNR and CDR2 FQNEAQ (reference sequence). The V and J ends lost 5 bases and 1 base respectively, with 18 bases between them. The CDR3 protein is CASSAGGRAGSYEQYF. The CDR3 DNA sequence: TGTGCCAGCAGCGCGGGCGGACGGGCCGGATCCTACGAGCAGTACTTC. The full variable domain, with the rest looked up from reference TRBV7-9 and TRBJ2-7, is DTGVSQNPRHKITKRGQNVTFRCDPISEHNRLYWYRQTLGQGPEFLTYFQNEAQLEKSRLLSDRFSAERPKGSFSTLEIQRTEQGDSAMYLCASSAGGRAGSYEQYFGPGTRLTVT.

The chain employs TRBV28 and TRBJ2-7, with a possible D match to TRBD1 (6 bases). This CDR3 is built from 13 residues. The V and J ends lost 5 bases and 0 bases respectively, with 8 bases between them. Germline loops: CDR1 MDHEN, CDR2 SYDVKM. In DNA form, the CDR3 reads TGTGCCAGCAGTGAGGGACACTCCTACGAGCAGTACTTC. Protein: CASSEGHSYEQYF.

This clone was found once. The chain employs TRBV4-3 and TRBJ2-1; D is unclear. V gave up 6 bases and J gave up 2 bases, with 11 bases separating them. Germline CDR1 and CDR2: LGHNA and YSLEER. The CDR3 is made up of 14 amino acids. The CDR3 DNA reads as TGCGCCAGCAGTGGCCTGACTCCCTACAATGAGCAGTTCTTC. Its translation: CASSGLTPYNEQFF.

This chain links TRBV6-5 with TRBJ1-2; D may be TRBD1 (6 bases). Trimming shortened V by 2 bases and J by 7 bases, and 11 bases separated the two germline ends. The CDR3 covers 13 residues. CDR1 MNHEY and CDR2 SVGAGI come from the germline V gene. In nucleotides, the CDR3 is TGTGCCAGCAGTTACCTGGGGGCTGCTGGCTACACCTTC. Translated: CASSYLGAAGYTF.

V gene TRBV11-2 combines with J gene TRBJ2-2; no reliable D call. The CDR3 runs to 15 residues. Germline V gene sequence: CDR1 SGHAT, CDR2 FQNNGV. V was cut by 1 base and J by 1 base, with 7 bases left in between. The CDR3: CASSLGWQNTGELFF. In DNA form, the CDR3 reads TGTGCCAGCAGCTTAGGATGGCAGAACACCGGGGAGCTGTTTTTT.